The clone carrying this T cell receptor (beta chain) appeared many times. This sample was included in a study of early T cells in non-severe SARS-CoV-2 infection. V gave up 6 bases and J gave up 7 bases, with 21 bases separating them. The CDR3 spans 16 residues. Germline-derived CDR1 and CDR2 are SEHNR and FQNEAQ (reference sequence). Each CDR3 protein gets one entry after TCRdb re-called the 5' RACE reads with MiXCR. This table holds more than 65,000 distinct CDR3 sequences, roughly 13% found once. This chain uses TRBV7-9 with TRBJ1-4; D gene ambiguous. This clonotype originated in an adult who was a healthcare worker with PCR-confirmed SARS-CoV-2 infection or an uninfected control (not recorded which). The sequencing sample was made of whole blood. The CDR3 DNA reads as TGTGCCAGCAGACCCTCCTTTGGATCCAACAGTGAAAAACTGTTTTTT. Protein sequence: CASRPSFGSNSEKLFF. The full variable domain, completed using reference TRBV7-9 and TRBJ1-4, is DTGVSQNPRHKITKRGQNVTFRCDPISEHNRLYWYRQTLGQGPEFLTYFQNEAQLEKSRLLSDRFSAERPKGSFSTLEIQRTEQGDSAMYLCASRPSFGSNSEKLFFGSGTQLSVL.